This TCR beta chain was obtained from a study of early T cells in non-severe SARS-CoV-2 infection. Study-wide background: Sequencing targeted bulk RNA from unsorted whole blood, leaving chains unpaired.

This clonotype came up many times. Its antigen remains unidentified. General study results and limits: Matching with VDJdb favored anti-spike CD8 responses (missing private and CD4 specificities).

Individually, cDNA molecules had unique molecular identifiers attached to them. TCRdb reprocessed the 5' RACE reads via MiXCR and lists one record per CDR3 protein. The sample has fewer than 65,000 distinct CDR3 sequences; more than 9% are singletons. The CDR3 is 14 amino acids. CDR1 and CDR2 from the germline V gene are DFQATT and SNEGSKA (reference sequence). V was pared by 1 base and J by 7 bases, with 3 bases of the junction left unmatched. This TCR derives from an adult who was a healthcare worker with PCR-confirmed SARS-CoV-2 infection or an uninfected control (not recorded which). The specimen sequenced was whole blood. J is TRBJ2-3 and V is TRBV20-1; TRBD2 agrees at 12 bases. The CDR3 DNA sequence: TGCAGTGCTAGAGCACTAGCGGGGGGTCATACGCAGTATTTT. This translates into CSARALAGGHTQYF.